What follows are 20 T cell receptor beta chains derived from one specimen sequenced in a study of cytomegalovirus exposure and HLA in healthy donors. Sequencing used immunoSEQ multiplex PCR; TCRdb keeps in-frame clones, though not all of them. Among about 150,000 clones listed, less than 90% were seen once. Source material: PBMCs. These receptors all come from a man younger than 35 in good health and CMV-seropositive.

The CDR3 sequence: CASSQGTGRNSGNTIYF. The DNA for the CDR3 is TGCGCCAGCAGCCAAGGTACGGGGAGAAATTCTGGAAACACCATATATTTT. The V and J genes are TRBV4-3 and TRBJ1-3; no clear D gene. Germline CDR1 LGHNA, CDR2 YSLEER. V lost 1 base to trimming and J lost 1 base, with 14 bases between them. The CDR3 contains 17 residues.

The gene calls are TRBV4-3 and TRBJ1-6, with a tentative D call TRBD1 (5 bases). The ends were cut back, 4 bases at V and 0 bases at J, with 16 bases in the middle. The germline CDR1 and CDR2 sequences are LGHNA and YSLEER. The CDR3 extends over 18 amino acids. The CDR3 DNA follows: TGCGCCAGCAGCCCTCGACCTGGGGGGGGCTCCTATAATTCACCCCTCCACTTT. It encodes CASSPRPGGGSYNSPLHF.

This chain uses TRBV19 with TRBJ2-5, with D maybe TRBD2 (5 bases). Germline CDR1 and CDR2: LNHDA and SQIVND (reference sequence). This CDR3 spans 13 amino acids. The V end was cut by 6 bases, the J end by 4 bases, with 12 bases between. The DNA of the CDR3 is TGTGCCAGTAGCCCCACTAGAGGAGAGACCCAGTACTTC. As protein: CASSPTRGETQYF.

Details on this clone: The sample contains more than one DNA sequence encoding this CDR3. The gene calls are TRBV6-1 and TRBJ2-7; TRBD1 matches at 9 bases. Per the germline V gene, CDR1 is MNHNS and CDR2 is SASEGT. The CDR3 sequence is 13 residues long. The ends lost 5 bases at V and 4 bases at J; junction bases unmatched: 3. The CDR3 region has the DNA TGTGCCAGCAGTCGGACAGGGGAGTACGAGCAGTACTTC. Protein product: CASSRTGEYEQYF.

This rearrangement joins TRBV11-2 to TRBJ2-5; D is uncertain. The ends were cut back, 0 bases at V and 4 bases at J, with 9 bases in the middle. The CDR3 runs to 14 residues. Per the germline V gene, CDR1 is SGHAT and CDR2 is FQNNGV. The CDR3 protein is CASSLEAPLETQYF. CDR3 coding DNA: TGTGCCAGCAGCTTAGAAGCCCCACTAGAGACCCAGTACTTC. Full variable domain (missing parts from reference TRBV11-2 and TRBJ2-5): EAGVAQSPRYKIIEKRQSVAFWCNPISGHATLYWYQQILGQGPKLLIQFQNNGVVDDSQLPKDRFSAERLKGVDSTLKIQPAKLEDSAVYLCASSLEAPLETQYFGPGTRLLVL.

The CDR3 reads CASSYSGSSYNEQFF. CDR3 coding DNA: TGTGCCAGCAGTTACTCGGGCAGCTCCTACAATGAGCAGTTCTTC. The rearrangement uses TRBV6-6 and TRBJ2-1, with D hard to call. Germline CDR1 reads MNHNY; CDR2 reads SVGAGI (reference sequence). V was pared by 0 bases and J by 0 bases, with 6 bases between. This CDR3 contains 15 residues.

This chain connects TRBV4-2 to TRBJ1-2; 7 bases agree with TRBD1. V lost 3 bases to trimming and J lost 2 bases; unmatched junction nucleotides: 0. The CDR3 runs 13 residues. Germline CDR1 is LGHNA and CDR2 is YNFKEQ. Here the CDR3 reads CASSQGQNYGYTF. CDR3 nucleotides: TGTGCCAGCAGCCAGGGACAGAACTATGGCTACACCTTC.

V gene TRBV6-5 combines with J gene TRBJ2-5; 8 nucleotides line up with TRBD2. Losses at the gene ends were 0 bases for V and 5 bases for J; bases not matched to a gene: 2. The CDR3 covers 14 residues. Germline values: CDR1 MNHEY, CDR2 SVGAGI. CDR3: CASSYSSGVETQYF. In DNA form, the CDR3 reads TGTGCCAGCAGTTACTCTAGCGGGGTGGAGACCCAGTACTTC.

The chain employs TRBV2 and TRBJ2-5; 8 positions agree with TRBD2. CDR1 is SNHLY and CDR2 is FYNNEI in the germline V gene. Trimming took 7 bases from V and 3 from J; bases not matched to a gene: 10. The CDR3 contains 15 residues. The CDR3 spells CASILTGTREETQYF. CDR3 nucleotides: TGTGCCAGCATCCTTACCGGGACTAGGGAAGAGACCCAGTACTTC.

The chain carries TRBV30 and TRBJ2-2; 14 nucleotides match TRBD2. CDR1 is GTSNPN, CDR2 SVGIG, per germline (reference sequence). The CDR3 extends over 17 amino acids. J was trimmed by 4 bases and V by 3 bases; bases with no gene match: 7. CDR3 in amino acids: CAWSPGLAGASTGELFF. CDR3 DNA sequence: TGTGCCTGGAGCCCGGGACTAGCGGGAGCGAGCACCGGGGAGCTGTTTTTT.

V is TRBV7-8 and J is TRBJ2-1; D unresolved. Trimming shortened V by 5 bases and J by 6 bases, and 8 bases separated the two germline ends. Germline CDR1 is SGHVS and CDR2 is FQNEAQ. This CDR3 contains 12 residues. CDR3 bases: TGTGCCAGCAGCCCGCGCCCCAATGAGCAGTTCTTC. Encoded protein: CASSPRPNEQFF. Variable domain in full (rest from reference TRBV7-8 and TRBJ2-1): GAGVSQSPRYKVAKRGQDVALRCDPISGHVSLFWYQQALGQGPEFLTYFQNEAQLDKSGLPSDRFFAERPEGSVSTLKIQRTQQEDSAVYLCASSPRPNEQFFGPGTRLTVL.

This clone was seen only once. The CDR3 DNA reads TGTGCCAGCAGCCTCCTGAGACAGGGGTTCCACGAGCAGTACTTC. As protein: CASSLLRQGFHEQYF. V and J are TRBV7-9 and TRBJ2-7, with 8 nucleotides matching TRBD1. The CDR3 totals 15 residues. V lost 5 bases to trimming and J lost 5 bases; unmatched junction nucleotides: 11. CDR1 and CDR2 (germline): SEHNR, FQNEAQ (reference sequence). The whole variable domain, filled in from reference TRBV7-9 and TRBJ2-7, reads DTGVSQNPRHKITKRGQNVTFRCDPISEHNRLYWYRQTLGQGPEFLTYFQNEAQLEKSRLLSDRFSAERPKGSFSTLEIQRTEQGDSAMYLCASSLLRQGFHEQYFGPGTRLTVT.

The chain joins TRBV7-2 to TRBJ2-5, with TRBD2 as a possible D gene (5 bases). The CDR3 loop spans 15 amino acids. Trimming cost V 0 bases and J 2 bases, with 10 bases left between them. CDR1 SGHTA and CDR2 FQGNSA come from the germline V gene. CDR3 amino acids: CASSLAAVLQETQYF. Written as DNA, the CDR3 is TGTGCCAGCAGCTTAGCAGCGGTACTACAAGAGACCCAGTACTTC. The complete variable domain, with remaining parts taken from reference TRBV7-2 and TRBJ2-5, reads GAGVSQSPSNKVTEKGKDVELRCDPISGHTALYWYRQSLGQGLEFLIYFQGNSAPDKSGLPSDRFSAERTGGSVSTLTIQRTQQEDSAVYLCASSLAAVLQETQYFGPGTRLLVL.

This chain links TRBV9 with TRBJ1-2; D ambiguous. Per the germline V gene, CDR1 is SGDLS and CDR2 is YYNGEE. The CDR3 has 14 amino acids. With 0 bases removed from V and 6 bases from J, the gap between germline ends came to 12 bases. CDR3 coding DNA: TGTGCCAGCAGCGTAGACACCCTCTCGCATGGCTACACCTTC. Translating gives CASSVDTLSHGYTF.

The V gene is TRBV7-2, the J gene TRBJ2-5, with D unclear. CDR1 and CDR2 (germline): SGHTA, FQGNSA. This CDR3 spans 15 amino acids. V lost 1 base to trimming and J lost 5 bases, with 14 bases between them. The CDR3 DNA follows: TGTGCCAGCAGCTTAGAAAATAGACATCTGGAGACCCAGTACTTC. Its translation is CASSLENRHLETQYF.

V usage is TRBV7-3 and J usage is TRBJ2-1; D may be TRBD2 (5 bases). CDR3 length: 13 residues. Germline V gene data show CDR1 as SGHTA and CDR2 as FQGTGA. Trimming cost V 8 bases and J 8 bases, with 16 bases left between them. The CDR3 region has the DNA TGTGCCAGCGGCCTTCCTGGAGGCGATGAGCAGTTCTTC. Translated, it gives CASGLPGGDEQFF.

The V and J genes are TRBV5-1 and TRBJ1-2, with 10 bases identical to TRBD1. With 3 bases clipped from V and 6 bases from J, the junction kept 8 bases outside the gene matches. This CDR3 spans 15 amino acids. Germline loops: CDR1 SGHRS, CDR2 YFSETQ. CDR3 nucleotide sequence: TGCGCCAGCAGCTCCCCGGGACAGGGGAAGGATGGCTACACCTTC. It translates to CASSSPGQGKDGYTF.

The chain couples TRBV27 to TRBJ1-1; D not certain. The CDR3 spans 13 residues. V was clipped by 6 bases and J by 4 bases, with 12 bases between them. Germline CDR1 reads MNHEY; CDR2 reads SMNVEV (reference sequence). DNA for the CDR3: TGTGCCAGCAGATGGGCGTTAGGCACTGAAGCTTTCTTT. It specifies CASRWALGTEAFF.

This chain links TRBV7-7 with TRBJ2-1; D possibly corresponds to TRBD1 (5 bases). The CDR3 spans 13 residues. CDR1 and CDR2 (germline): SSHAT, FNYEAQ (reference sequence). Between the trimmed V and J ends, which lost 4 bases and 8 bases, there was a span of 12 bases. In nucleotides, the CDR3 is TGTGCCAGCAGCTACGTTGTGGGGCATGAGCAGTTCTTC. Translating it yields CASSYVVGHEQFF. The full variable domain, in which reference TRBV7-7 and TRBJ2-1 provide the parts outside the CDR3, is GAGVSQSPRYKVTKRGQDVTLRCDPISSHATLYWYQQALGQGPEFLTYFNYEAQPDKSGLPSDRFSAERPEGSISTLTIQRTEQRDSAMYRCASSYVVGHEQFFGPGTRLTVL.

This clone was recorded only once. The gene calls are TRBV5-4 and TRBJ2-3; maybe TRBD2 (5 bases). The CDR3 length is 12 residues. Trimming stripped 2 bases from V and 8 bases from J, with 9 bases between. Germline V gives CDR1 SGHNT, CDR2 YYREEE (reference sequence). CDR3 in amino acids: CASSFSGGTQYF. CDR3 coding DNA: TGTGCCAGCAGCTTCAGCGGAGGTACGCAGTATTTT.